Following are 6 T cell receptor beta chains from one sample sequenced in a study of Ad26.COV2.S vaccination and SARS-CoV-2 variants. The repertoire was sequenced with immunoSEQ multiplex PCR; TCRdb's copy has only in-frame clones and lacks some. The table has some 250,000 clones, approximately 88% seen once. Treatment meaning: roughly 20 received Ad26.COV2.S at low or high dose, single or two shots; about 5 received placebo; per-sample allocation not given. Each sample was drawn 63 days after the first injection (of vaccine or placebo). The specimen comprised peripheral blood, sampled in a trial of Ad26.COV2.S vaccine versus placebo. These receptors originate from a person between 18 and 65 years old who received the Ad26.COV2.S COVID-19 vaccine or a placebo.

The rearrangement uses TRBV4-3 and TRBJ2-4, with D tentatively TRBD1 (5 bases). This CDR3 contains 16 residues. Trimming took 0 bases from V and 0 from J, leaving 9 bases between them. Germline V lookup: CDR1 LGHNA, CDR2 YSLEER. The CDR3 region is CASSQDRGIAKNIQYF. CDR3 in DNA: TGCGCCAGCAGCCAAGATAGGGGAATAGCCAAAAACATTCAGTACTTC.

The chain has TRBV28 and TRBJ2-6; TRBD2 aligns across 10 bases. Trimming took 5 bases from V and 0 from J; bases not matched to a gene: 10. Germline CDR1 is MDHEN and CDR2 is SYDVKM. This CDR3 is 19 amino acids long. The CDR3 bases are TGTGCCAGCAGTCCACCCCTAGCGGGAGCCCGCTCTGGGGCCAACGTCCTGACTTTC. Encoded protein: CASSPPLAGARSGANVLTF. Together with reference TRBV28 and TRBJ2-6, the CDR3 gives the full variable domain: DVKVTQSSRYLVKRTGEKVFLECVQDMDHENMFWYRQDPGLGLRLIYFSYDVKMKEKGDIPEGYSVSREKKERFSLILESASTNQTSMYLCASSPPLAGARSGANVLTFGAGSRLTVL.

The J gene is TRBJ2-7, the V gene TRBV5-4, with 9 bases lining up with TRBD2. V was pared by 5 bases and J by 2 bases, with 5 bases of the junction left unmatched. The germline V gene has CDR1 SGHNT and CDR2 YYREEE (reference sequence). The CDR3 sequence is 14 residues long. The CDR3 is CASSMTSGPYEQYF. The CDR3 nucleotides read TGTGCCAGCAGTATGACTAGCGGACCCTACGAGCAGTACTTC. Full variable domain (outside the CDR3, taken from reference TRBV5-4 and TRBJ2-7): ETGVTQSPTHLIKTRGQQVTLRCSSQSGHNTVSWYQQALGQGPQFIFQYYREEENGRGNFPPRFSGLQFPNYSSELNVNALELDDSALYLCASSMTSGPYEQYFGPGTRLTVT.

The chain recombines TRBV4-2 with TRBJ1-5; D is uncertain. The germline V gene has CDR1 LGHNA and CDR2 YNFKEQ. V was trimmed by 3 bases and J by 6 bases, leaving 9 bases between them. The CDR3 totals 13 residues. CDR3 DNA sequence: TGTGCCAGCAGCCAGGGGATTTCTCAGCCCCAGCATTTT. Amino acid sequence: CASSQGISQPQHF.

The gene calls are TRBV9 and TRBJ1-6; 7 bases match TRBD1. Germline trimming cut 0 bases from V and 7 bases from J; bases unmatched to any gene: 4. The CDR3 length is 15 residues. In germline, CDR1 is SGDLS, CDR2 YYNGEE. In DNA, the CDR3 is TGTGCCAGCAGCGTAGGTGAGACAGGGAATTCACCCCTCCACTTT. Its translation is CASSVGETGNSPLHF.

This chain links TRBV15 with TRBJ2-1; tentative D call: TRBD2 (6 bases). V lost 0 bases and J 2 bases, leaving 11 bases between the germline ends. The CDR3 is 16 amino acids. The germline gives CDR1 LNHNV, CDR2 YYDKDF (reference sequence). CDR3 nucleotide sequence: TGTGCCACCAGCAGAGATTTAGGGACTGCCTACAATGAGCAGTTCTTC. It is translated as CATSRDLGTAYNEQFF.